A selection of T cell receptor beta chains follows, all from one sample in a study of blood T cell repertoires in COVID-19. Some clones are missing from TCRdb's copy, which holds only in-frame ones; the method was immunoSEQ multiplex PCR. The table has some 350,000 clones, 87% seen once; the top ten hold approximately 3%. The specimen sequenced was PBMCs or T cells enriched from blood (not recorded which). All receptors derive from a woman in her twenties or thirties who had recovered from COVID-19. Both conserved end residues are part of each CDR3. The order of the fields is V gene, D gene, J gene, clone size, CDR3 protein, CDR3 DNA. D genes are given only for firm matches. Clone size appears in some rows only: once, few, many, or a class for an expanded clone.

V gene: TRBV1; D gene: -; J gene: TRBJ1-5; clone size: once; CDR3 protein: CTSSLDSEADQPQHF; CDR3 DNA: TGCACCAGCAGCCTAGATTCTGAGGCCGATCAGCCCCAGCATTTT
V gene: TRBV15; D gene: TRBD1; J gene: TRBJ2-7; clone size: -; CDR3 protein: CATSIFGQGSYEQYF; CDR3 DNA: TGTGCCACCAGCATCTTCGGACAGGGGAGCTACGAGCAGTACTTC
V gene: TRBV11-2; D gene: -; J gene: TRBJ1-1; clone size: -; CDR3 protein: CASSEGTGSEAFF; CDR3 DNA: TGTGCCAGCAGCGAAGGGACTGGTTCTGAAGCTTTCTTT
V gene: TRBV6-5; D gene: TRBD2; J gene: TRBJ2-1; clone size: -; CDR3 protein: CASSPLSGRTDEQFF; CDR3 DNA: TGTGCCAGCAGCCCCCTTAGCGGGAGGACGGATGAGCAGTTCTTC
V gene: TRBV18; D gene: -; J gene: TRBJ1-5; clone size: -; CDR3 protein: CASSPGQINQPQHF; CDR3 DNA: TGTGCCAGCTCACCAGGGCAGATCAATCAGCCCCAGCATTTT
V gene: TRBV2; D gene: -; J gene: TRBJ2-7; clone size: -; CDR3 protein: CASSPQPGTKLYEQYF; CDR3 DNA: TGTGCCAGCTCGCCCCAGCCCGGGACAAAACTTTACGAGCAGTACTTC
V gene: TRBV15; D gene: -; J gene: TRBJ1-5; clone size: -; CDR3 protein: CATRGQGGQPQHF; CDR3 DNA: TGTGCCACCAGGGGCCAGGGAGGTCAGCCCCAGCATTTT
V gene: TRBV19; D gene: TRBD1; J gene: TRBJ1-1; clone size: -; CDR3 protein: CASRVGTGNTEAFF; CDR3 DNA: TGTGCCAGTAGGGTTGGGACAGGGAACACTGAAGCTTTCTTT
V gene: TRBV7-8; D gene: TRBD1; J gene: TRBJ1-4; clone size: -; CDR3 protein: CASSPWTGRFEKLFF; CDR3 DNA: TGTGCCAGCAGCCCATGGACAGGGAGGTTTGAAAAACTGTTTTTT
V gene: TRBV2; D gene: TRBD2; J gene: TRBJ2-3; clone size: -; CDR3 protein: CASSTLAGHADTQYF; CDR3 DNA: TGTGCCAGCAGTACCCTAGCGGGGCACGCAGATACGCAGTATTTT
V gene: TRBV10-3; D gene: TRBD1; J gene: TRBJ1-6; clone size: -; CDR3 protein: CATWTGTGSPLHF; CDR3 DNA: TGTGCCACCTGGACAGGGACTGGGTCACCCCTCCACTTT
V gene: TRBV7-9; D gene: -; J gene: TRBJ2-7; clone size: -; CDR3 protein: CASGGTSYEQYF; CDR3 DNA: TGTGCCAGCGGGGGCACCTCCTACGAGCAGTACTTC
V gene: TRBV5-1; D gene: TRBD1; J gene: TRBJ2-5; clone size: -; CDR3 protein: CASSSGQGATETQYF; CDR3 DNA: TGCGCCAGCAGCTCAGGACAGGGGGCAACAGAGACCCAGTACTTC
V gene: TRBV27; D gene: TRBD2; J gene: TRBJ2-1; clone size: -; CDR3 protein: CASSLRLAEDNEQFF; CDR3 DNA: TGTGCCAGCAGTTTGCGGCTAGCGGAGGACAATGAGCAGTTCTTC
V gene: TRBV11-3; D gene: -; J gene: TRBJ1-2; clone size: -; CDR3 protein: CASSFPGNYGYTF; CDR3 DNA: TGTGCCAGCAGCTTCCCAGGTAACTATGGCTACACCTTC